This TCR beta chain was sequenced in a study of glioma-infiltrating T cells after dendritic cell vaccination. Trimming at V came to 1 base and at J to 6 bases, leaving 7 bases not matched to a gene. This CDR3 comprises 15 residues. Germline-derived CDR1 and CDR2 are SGHNT and YENEEA. Sequencing was performed with immunoSEQ multiplex PCR; in TCRdb, only in-frame clones are kept and a portion is missing. Altogether over 90,000 clones are present, approximately 80% being singletons, with the ten largest covering 5% to 7%. Time point reported: after dendritic cell vaccination, including at tumor progression/relapse.

This clonotype originated in a human donor with glioblastoma. The chain combines TRBV11-3 with TRBJ2-3; 7 positions agree with TRBD1. The material was blood, obtained after dendritic cell vaccination. CDR3 coding DNA: TGTGCCAGCAGCTTAGTTGGGACAGTTTTCGATACGCAGTATTTT. This gives the protein CASSLVGTVFDTQYF.